This T cell receptor (beta chain) was found in a study of regulatory T cells in long-lasting Graves disease. Turning to the study itself: Those with persistent Graves' disease had received antithyroid drugs for over 5 years with positive TSH receptor antibodies. Findings and limits, study-wide: Researchers examined only peripheral blood and not thyroid tissue.

Points on this clonotype: The target antigen is unknown.

V dropped 6 bases and J dropped 2 bases, with 15 bases sitting between them. This CDR3 comprises 14 residues. Germline CDR1 and CDR2: DFQATT and SNEGSKA (reference sequence). The time point here: persistent/refractory GD, antithyroid drugs over 5 years with positive TRAb. Extracted RNA from PBMCs served as the source of the TCR library. CDR3-region Arm-PCR and iRepertoire HTBI primers produced the TCR beta libraries. TCRdb independently ran MiXCR on the multiplex PCR reads; one entry per CDR3 protein. Here the sample spans fewer than 550,000 distinct CDR3 sequences, roughly 21% being singletons. Specimen: peripheral blood mononuclear cells (PBMCs), collected when the disease was refractory, from a patient treated with antithyroid drugs. The sequence was collected from a female donor with Graves disease. The rearrangement joins TRBV20-1 to TRBJ2-3, with D perhaps TRBD2 (6 bases). CDR3 sequence: CSATPGLHTDTQYF. The CDR3 DNA is TGCAGTGCAACTCCGGGACTGCACACAGATACGCAGTATTTT.